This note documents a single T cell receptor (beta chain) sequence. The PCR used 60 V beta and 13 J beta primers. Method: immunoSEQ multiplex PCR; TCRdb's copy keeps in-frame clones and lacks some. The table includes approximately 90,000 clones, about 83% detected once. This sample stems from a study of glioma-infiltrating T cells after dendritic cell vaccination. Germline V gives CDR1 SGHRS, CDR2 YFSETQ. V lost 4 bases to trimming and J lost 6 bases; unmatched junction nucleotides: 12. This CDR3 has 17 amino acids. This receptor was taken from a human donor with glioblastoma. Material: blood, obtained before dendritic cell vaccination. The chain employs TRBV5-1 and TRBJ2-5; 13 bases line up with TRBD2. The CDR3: CASSQTSGGTPGKTQYF. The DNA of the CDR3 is TGCGCCAGCAGCCAGACTAGCGGGGGGACCCCAGGGAAGACCCAGTACTTC.